These T cell receptor beta chains were read from a single sample in a study of T cell repertoires in cytomegalovirus infection. TCRdb analysed the reads with MiXCR anew, one entry per CDR3 protein. The sample carries hundreds of thousands of distinct CDR3 sequences, 10% to 12% recorded once. The material sequenced was PBMCs. These receptor sequences come from a human donor in good health (CMV status not recorded). Some clones in this sample may be carry-over from other donors' samples. Both conserved end residues are part of each CDR3. D genes are given only for firm matches. Size is omitted from some rows. Given values are once, few, many or a class for expanded clones.

cdr3_length: 14; d_call: NA; v_call: TRBV7-9; clone_size: many; j_call: TRBJ2-7; cdr3_aa: CASSAPTGSYEQYF; cdr3_nt: TGTGCCAGCAGCGCCCCTACCGGGAGCTACGAGCAGTACTTC
cdr3_length: 15; d_call: NA; v_call: TRBV19; clone_size: many; j_call: TRBJ1-5; cdr3_aa: CASSIVGVVNQPQHF; cdr3_nt: TGTGCCAGTAGTATAGTAGGGGTCGTCAATCAGCCCCAGCATTTT
cdr3_length: 13; d_call: TRBD1; v_call: TRBV29-1; clone_size: few; j_call: TRBJ2-5; cdr3_aa: CSGEDRGFGTQYF; cdr3_nt: TGCAGCGGGGAGGACAGGGGATTTGGGACCCAGTACTTC
cdr3_length: 16; d_call: TRBD1; v_call: TRBV10-3; clone_size: many; j_call: TRBJ1-2; cdr3_aa: CAISAPDRGYDYGYTF; cdr3_nt: TGTGCCATCAGTGCCCCGGACAGGGGATACGACTATGGCTACACCTTC
cdr3_length: 13; d_call: NA; v_call: TRBV20-1; clone_size: many; j_call: TRBJ2-3; cdr3_aa: CSARATGGDTQYF; cdr3_nt: TGCAGTGCTAGGGCTACTGGGGGCGATACGCAGTATTTT
cdr3_length: 14; d_call: NA; v_call: TRBV19; clone_size: few; j_call: TRBJ2-3; cdr3_aa: CAETSQGPTDTQYF; cdr3_nt: TGTGCCGAGACTTCGCAGGGACCTACAGATACGCAGTATTTT
cdr3_length: 14; d_call: TRBD1; v_call: TRBV20-1; clone_size: NA; j_call: TRBJ2-3; cdr3_aa: CSASTGDFTDTQYF; cdr3_nt: TGCAGTGCTAGCACAGGGGATTTCACAGATACGCAGTATTTT
cdr3_length: 17; d_call: TRBD1; v_call: TRBV15; clone_size: few; j_call: TRBJ2-2; cdr3_aa: CATSRDRGTSGTGELFF; cdr3_nt: TGTGCCACCAGCAGGGACAGGGGGACCTCGGGGACCGGGGAGCTGTTTTTT
cdr3_length: 16; d_call: TRBD2; v_call: TRBV20-1; clone_size: few; j_call: TRBJ2-1; cdr3_aa: CSARAPLSGGVNEQFF; cdr3_nt: TGCAGTGCTAGAGCCCCCCTTAGCGGGGGGGTGAATGAGCAGTTCTTC
cdr3_length: 15; d_call: NA; v_call: TRBV7-9; clone_size: many; j_call: TRBJ2-5; cdr3_aa: CASSFAGMVRETQYF; cdr3_nt: TGTGCCAGCAGCTTCGCCGGGATGGTGCGGGAGACCCAGTACTTC
cdr3_length: 16; d_call: NA; v_call: TRBV6-5; clone_size: few; j_call: TRBJ1-4; cdr3_aa: CASSYGQLTTNEKLFF; cdr3_nt: TGTGCCAGCAGTTACGGCCAGTTGACAACTAATGAAAAACTGTTTTTT
cdr3_length: 14; d_call: TRBD1; v_call: TRBV3-1; clone_size: few; j_call: TRBJ1-2; cdr3_aa: CASSQGGTVYGYTF; cdr3_nt: TGTGCCAGCAGCCAAGGTGGGACAGTCTATGGCTACACCTTC
cdr3_length: 12; d_call: NA; v_call: TRBV28; clone_size: few; j_call: TRBJ2-3; cdr3_aa: CASSLSQTTQYF; cdr3_nt: TGTGCCAGCAGTTTAAGCCAGACGACGCAGTATTTT
cdr3_length: 17; d_call: TRBD2; v_call: TRBV12-3/TRBV12-4; clone_size: many; j_call: TRBJ2-3; cdr3_aa: CASDGTSGGPTPDTQYF; cdr3_nt: TGTGCCAGCGATGGGACTAGCGGGGGGCCTACCCCAGATACGCAGTATTTT
cdr3_length: 12; d_call: TRBD2; v_call: TRBV7-2; clone_size: many; j_call: TRBJ2-1; cdr3_aa: CASLHGGFEQFF; cdr3_nt: TGTGCCAGCCTCCACGGGGGGTTCGAGCAGTTCTTC
cdr3_length: 14; d_call: NA; v_call: TRBV20-1; clone_size: many; j_call: TRBJ2-7; cdr3_aa: CSAIGREISYEQYF; cdr3_nt: TGCAGTGCCATCGGTCGGGAAATCTCCTACGAGCAGTACTTC
cdr3_length: 14; d_call: TRBD2; v_call: TRBV27; clone_size: many; j_call: TRBJ2-5; cdr3_aa: CASSQTSVAETQYF; cdr3_nt: TGTGCCAGCAGTCAAACTAGCGTCGCAGAGACCCAGTACTTC
cdr3_length: 20; d_call: TRBD2; v_call: TRBV7-9; clone_size: few; j_call: TRBJ2-5; cdr3_aa: CASSHETRGLAGGHQETQYF; cdr3_nt: TGTGCCAGCAGCCACGAAACGCGAGGACTAGCGGGAGGGCACCAAGAGACCCAGTACTTC
cdr3_length: 14; d_call: TRBD2; v_call: TRBV5-1; clone_size: NA; j_call: TRBJ2-7; cdr3_aa: CASSPTSGGLDQYF; cdr3_nt: TGCGCCAGCAGCCCTACTAGCGGGGGACTGGATCAGTACTTC
cdr3_length: 15; d_call: TRBD1; v_call: TRBV7-2; clone_size: many; j_call: TRBJ2-7; cdr3_aa: CASSYIRTGGYEQYF; cdr3_nt: TGTGCCAGCAGCTACATCCGGACAGGGGGGTACGAGCAGTACTTC